What follows are 30 T cell receptor beta chains derived from one specimen sequenced in a study of cytomegalovirus exposure and HLA in healthy donors. 13 Jbeta primers and 60 Vbeta primers were used for the PCR. Libraries were prepared by immunoSEQ multiplex PCR; TCRdb keeps only in-frame clonotypes and omits some of them. In the table there are 100,000 to 150,000 clones, about three quarters of which are singletons. Material: PBMCs. Every receptor here comes from a human donor in good health.

The chain couples TRBV7-2 to TRBJ1-1; 9 nucleotides line up with TRBD1. Germline loops: CDR1 SGHTA, CDR2 FQGNSA. The CDR3 has 16 amino acids. Trimming at V came to 1 base and at J to 11 bases, leaving 14 bases not matched to a gene. This chain's CDR3 is CASSLGSSGTGSVAFF. The CDR3 coding sequence is TGTGCCAGCAGCTTAGGCTCCTCCGGGACAGGGAGTGTCGCTTTCTTT.

This clone was seen only a few times. V and J are TRBV28 and TRBJ2-4, with TRBD2 as a possible D gene (6 bases). The V gene's germline CDR1 is MDHEN and CDR2 SYDVKM. V lost 7 bases and J lost 0, with 22 bases in between. This CDR3 comprises 18 residues. CDR3 loop: CASNGGQGPILAKNIQYF. For the CDR3, the DNA is TGTGCCAGCAACGGGGGTCAGGGACCGATTCTAGCCAAAAACATTCAGTACTTC.

This clone was counted between two and nine times. The chain carries TRBV7-3 and TRBJ2-1; 13 positions agree with TRBD2. The CDR3 is 16 residues long. Germline V gene sequence: CDR1 SGHTA, CDR2 FQGTGA. Germline trimming cut 4 bases from V and 4 bases from J; bases unmatched to any gene: 4. CDR3 loop: CASSSGLAGIYNEQFF. CDR3 DNA: TGTGCCAGCAGCTCGGGACTAGCGGGGATATACAATGAGCAGTTCTTC.

This clone was picked up one time. This chain joins TRBV6-6 and TRBJ1-2, with 7 bases aligning to TRBD1. CDR1 and CDR2 (germline): MNHNY, SVGAGI (reference sequence). The CDR3 runs to 15 residues. J gave up 7 bases and V 0 bases, and 8 bases lay outside the gene matches. CDR3 sequence: CASSYSTEGAVGYTF. The CDR3 DNA reads as TGTGCCAGCAGTTACTCGACGGAGGGGGCAGTTGGCTACACCTTC.

This sequence joins TRBV15 and TRBJ2-5; 10 nucleotides agree with TRBD2. Per the germline V gene, CDR1 is LNHNV and CDR2 is YYDKDF (reference sequence). This CDR3 comprises 17 residues. The J segment lost 5 bases and the V segment lost 0 bases, leaving 9 bases of the junction unmatched. CDR3 sequence reads: CATSREGAGGPFETQYF. The CDR3, as DNA: TGTGCCACCAGCAGAGAAGGAGCGGGAGGGCCGTTTGAGACCCAGTACTTC.

The V gene is TRBV7-2, the J gene TRBJ2-5, with D tentatively TRBD1 (6 bases). The DNA end favors TRBJ2-7, so the J call may be wrong. In germline, CDR1 is SGHTA, CDR2 FQGNSA. The CDR3 has 14 amino acids. DNA for the CDR3: TGTGCCAGCAGCTTTACAGGACAGACCTACGAGCAGTACTTC. Its protein is CASSFTGQTYEQYF.

With respect to this clone: At one of its ends the junction is not consistent with the germline gene, which may arise from a read error. This chain links TRBV7-9 with TRBJ2-7, with 7 positions matching TRBD1. CDR1 and CDR2 from the germline V gene are SEHNR and FQNEAQ (reference sequence). The CDR3 consists of 14 residues. CDR3 nucleotide sequence: TGTTCCAGCAGCTCATCCGGGACAGCCTACGAGCAGTACTTC. This codes for CSSSSSGTAYEQYF. Together with reference TRBV7-9 and TRBJ2-7, the CDR3 gives the full variable domain: DTGVSQNPRHKITKRGQNVTFRCDPISEHNRLYWYRQTLGQGPEFLTYFQNEAQLEKSRLLSDRFSAERPKGSFSTLEIQRTEQGDSAMYLCSSSSSGTAYEQYFGPGTRLTVT.

The rearrangement joins TRBV28 to TRBJ2-3, with D perhaps TRBD2 (7 bases). The CDR3 has 16 amino acids. Trimming left V 7 bases short and J 0 bases short, with 17 bases between. Germline V CDR1 and CDR2: MDHEN, SYDVKM. The CDR3 region has the DNA TGTGCCAGCATAGGGGGGGCAGGCCGTAGCACAGATACGCAGTATTTT. Protein sequence: CASIGGAGRSTDTQYF.

The genes are TRBV27 and TRBJ1-5; D ambiguous. CDR1 is MNHEY and CDR2 is SMNVEV in the germline V gene (reference sequence). The CDR3 length is 17 residues. Between the trimmed V and J ends, which lost 3 bases and 2 bases, there was a span of 17 bases. The CDR3 sequence: CASSFSSRNRGNQPQHF. The CDR3 nucleotides read TGTGCCAGCAGTTTCTCCTCCAGAAACCGGGGCAATCAGCCCCAGCATTTT.

The V gene is TRBV11-1, the J gene TRBJ1-2; possibly TRBD1 for D (5 bases). The CDR3 consists of 14 residues. Germline-derived CDR1 and CDR2 are SGHAT and FQDESV (reference sequence). V dropped 4 bases and J dropped 2 bases, with 11 bases sitting between them. The CDR3: CASSSLAGNYGYTF. In nucleotides, the CDR3 is TGTGCCAGCAGCTCACTGGCAGGGAACTATGGCTACACCTTC. Using reference TRBV11-1 and TRBJ1-2 for the parts outside the CDR3, the full variable domain is EAEVAQSPRYKITEKSQAVAFWCDPISGHATLYWYRQILGQGPELLVQFQDESVVDDSQLPKDRFSAERLKGVDSTLKIQPAELGDSAMYLCASSSLAGNYGYTFGSGTRLTVV.

The sample holds a few counts of this clone. This chain links TRBV7-7 with TRBJ2-3, with 11 bases lining up with TRBD2. The trim removed 5 bases at V and 4 bases at J, leaving 8 bases unmatched. CDR3 length: 16 residues. Germline V gene data show CDR1 as SSHAT and CDR2 as FNYEAQ (reference sequence). The CDR3 DNA reads as TGTGCCAGCAGCCTCTATAGCGGGAGGGGGGCAGATACGCAGTATTTT. Its translation is CASSLYSGRGADTQYF.

The V and J genes are TRBV1 and TRBJ2-2; TRBD2 is the table's D call and was not checked against the DNA. TRBV1 is an annotated pseudogene. The CDR3 is made up of 16 amino acids. The CDR3 is CTSSQPREESTGELFF. Written as DNA, the CDR3 is TGCACCAGCAGCCAGCCAAGGGAGGAAAGTACCGGGGAGCTGTTTTTT.

The rearrangement uses TRBV4-1 and TRBJ2-5; D uncertain. The CDR3 length is 13 residues. V lost 4 bases and J lost 1, with 7 bases in between. CDR1 and CDR2 from the germline V gene are MGHRA and YSYEKL. The CDR3 DNA is TGCGCCAGCAGCCGTGGCAGCCAAGAGACCCAGTACTTC. Its protein is CASSRGSQETQYF.

The rearrangement joins TRBV5-1 to TRBJ1-4; 7 positions agree with TRBD1. Germline loops: CDR1 SGHRS, CDR2 YFSETQ. V gave up 2 bases and J gave up 8 bases; unmatched junction bases: 6. The CDR3 spans 14 residues. The CDR3 protein is CASSLSGGREKLFF. DNA for the CDR3: TGCGCCAGCAGCTTATCAGGGGGGCGGGAAAAACTGTTTTTT. The full variable domain, completed using reference TRBV5-1 and TRBJ1-4, is KAGVTQTPRYLIKTRGQQVTLSCSPISGHRSVSWYQQTPGQGLQFLFEYFSETQRNKGNFPGRFSGRQFSNSRSEMNVSTLELGDSALYLCASSLSGGREKLFFGSGTQLSVL.

The chain employs TRBV7-2 and TRBJ1-2, with TRBD1 matching over 7 bases. The CDR3 totals 13 residues. V dropped 5 bases and J dropped 4; count of bases not matched to a gene: 4. Germline V gene sequence: CDR1 SGHTA, CDR2 FQGNSA. The CDR3 DNA reads TGTGCCAGCAGCCCGGGACAGCCCTATGGCTACACCTTC. Translating gives CASSPGQPYGYTF.

This clone has more than one count but fewer than ten. The chain employs TRBV7-2 and TRBJ1-1, with a weak D call TRBD1 (5 bases). V lost 3 bases and J 3 bases, leaving 8 bases between the germline ends. Germline CDR1 is SGHTA and CDR2 is FQGNSA. There are 13 residues in the CDR3. The CDR3 region has the DNA TGTGCCAGCAGCTTGGGGGGGGACACTGAAGCTTTCTTT. Protein: CASSLGGDTEAFF. The entire variable domain, with the rest obtained from reference TRBV7-2 and TRBJ1-1, is as follows: GAGVSQSPSNKVTEKGKDVELRCDPISGHTALYWYRQSLGQGLEFLIYFQGNSAPDKSGLPSDRFSAERTGGSVSTLTIQRTQQEDSAVYLCASSLGGDTEAFFGQGTRLTVV.

The CDR3 loop is CASSLEGSAYEQYF. Here the CDR3 DNA reads TGTGCCAGCAGCTTAGAGGGGTCTGCGTACGAGCAGTACTTC. This sequence joins TRBV7-2 and TRBJ2-7; D might be TRBD1 (5 bases). Trimming removed 1 base from V and 4 bases from J, with 11 bases in between. The CDR3 is 14 amino acids. CDR1 SGHTA and CDR2 FQGNSA come from the germline V gene.

CDR3 sequence reads: CASSIDRYSYEQYF. The CDR3 nucleotides read TGTGCCAGCAGCATAGACAGGTACTCCTACGAGCAGTACTTC. This rearrangement joins TRBV7-2 to TRBJ2-7; a possible D gene is TRBD1 (6 bases). The CDR3 loop spans 14 amino acids. Trimming removed 5 bases at V and 0 bases at J, with 11 bases between. Germline CDR1 is SGHTA and CDR2 is FQGNSA.

V is TRBV30 and J is TRBJ2-1; the D gene is possibly TRBD1 (6 bases). Trimming left V 2 bases short and J 1 base short, with 21 bases between. In germline, CDR1 is GTSNPN, CDR2 SVGIG (reference sequence). The CDR3 consists of 18 residues. The CDR3 DNA is TGTGCCTGGAGTTCCCACCTAGCTGGGACACTTTCCTACAATGAGCAGTTCTTC. Translated, it gives CAWSSHLAGTLSYNEQFF.

This clone was seen more than once but under ten times. The chain combines TRBV9 with TRBJ1-2, with D maybe TRBD1 (6 bases). Per germline, CDR1 SGDLS and CDR2 YYNGEE. The V gene lost 4 bases and the J gene lost 2 bases, with 9 bases spanning the gap. The CDR3 covers 13 residues. In DNA, the CDR3 is TGTGCCAGCAGCCAAGGACAGAACTATGGCTACACCTTC. It encodes CASSQGQNYGYTF.

The chain combines TRBV18 with TRBJ2-1, with 8 positions matching TRBD1. Germline V gene sequence: CDR1 KGHSH, CDR2 LQKENI. V dropped 3 bases and J dropped 3; count of bases not matched to a gene: 1. The CDR3 covers 14 residues. CDR3 amino acids: CASSPGTGYNEQFF. The CDR3 DNA reads TGTGCCAGCTCACCGGGGACAGGCTACAATGAGCAGTTCTTC. Together with reference TRBV18 and TRBJ2-1, the CDR3 gives the full variable domain: NAGVMQNPRHLVRRRGQEARLRCSPMKGHSHVYWYRQLPEEGLKFMVYLQKENIIDESGMPKERFSAEFPKEGPSILRIQQVVRGDSAAYFCASSPGTGYNEQFFGPGTRLTVL.

This clone is a singleton in its sample. The chain carries TRBV12-5 and TRBJ2-3; TRBD2 aligns across 10 bases. This CDR3 contains 18 residues. V lost 4 bases, J lost 2 bases, and 12 bases stayed unmatched. Germline V gene sequence: CDR1 LGHNT, CDR2 FRNRAP. In nucleotides, the CDR3 is TGTGCTAGTGGTTCCACCGGATTCAGCGGGGGGGCCACAGATACGCAGTATTTT. Translating gives CASGSTGFSGGATDTQYF.

The V and J genes are TRBV10-3 and TRBJ2-3; no clear D. Germline values: CDR1 ENHRY, CDR2 SYGVKD. Trimming took off 6 bases at V and 5 bases at J, with 15 bases between the two ends. The CDR3 loop spans 14 amino acids. Written as DNA, the CDR3 is TGTGCCATCAGAGAAAATTCCGCAGGAGATACGCAGTATTTT. This codes for CAIRENSAGDTQYF.

There are many counts of this clone. The chain links TRBV5-6 to TRBJ2-7; D is ambiguous. This CDR3 is 15 amino acids long. Between the trimmed V and J ends, which lost 1 base and 4 bases, there was a span of 15 bases. Per the germline V gene, CDR1 is SGHDT and CDR2 is YYEEEE. CDR3 loop: CASSLTPLGQYEQYF. The CDR3 DNA reads as TGTGCCAGCAGCTTGACACCCCTTGGGCAGTACGAGCAGTACTTC.

In the case of this clone: Other DNA sequences of this sample code for an identical CDR3. The V and J genes are TRBV4-3 and TRBJ2-1; D is perhaps TRBD2 (6 bases). Germline lookup yields CDR1 LGHNA and CDR2 YSLEER. The CDR3 has 16 residues. V lost 0 bases, J lost 4 bases, and 13 bases lay in between. Here the CDR3 DNA reads TGCGCCAGCAGCCAAGATTGGGGGGAAGGGTACAATGAGCAGTTCTTC. Its protein is CASSQDWGEGYNEQFF.

This rearrangement joins TRBV9 to TRBJ1-1, with 7 bases aligning to TRBD1. The CDR3 runs to 17 residues. The V gene end was trimmed by 4 bases and the J gene end by 1 base; junction bases not matched to a gene: 13. CDR1 SGDLS and CDR2 YYNGEE come from the germline V gene. CDR3 in DNA: TGTGCCAGCAGCCGAGCATTGACAGGGCTTGAGAACACTGAAGCTTTCTTT. Protein product: CASSRALTGLENTEAFF.

The chain uses TRBV10-1 and TRBJ1-4; D is possibly TRBD1 (6 bases). This CDR3 has 16 residues. Deletions cut 6 bases from V and 5 bases from J, with 19 bases between. Germline V gene sequence: CDR1 WNHNN, CDR2 SYGVQD (reference sequence). DNA of the CDR3: TGCGCCAGCAGCTACAAACAGGGAGTCGGAAATGAAAAACTGTTTTTT. Its protein is CASSYKQGVGNEKLFF.

The V call is TRBV6-1, the J call TRBJ1-3; D is undetermined. Germline-derived CDR1 and CDR2 are MNHNS and SASEGT. The CDR3 extends over 15 amino acids. V lost 2 bases to trimming and J lost 5 bases, with 13 bases between them. The CDR3 DNA reads TGTGCCAGCAGTGAAACCCCGACACAGAGAAACACCATATATTTT. It codes for CASSETPTQRNTIYF.

In DNA form, the CDR3 reads TGTGCCAGCAGCCATGACAGGGGTAGCTACGAGCAGTACTTC. It specifies CASSHDRGSYEQYF. The chain employs TRBV7-3 and TRBJ2-5, with TRBD1 matching 8 bases. Near its end, the DNA agrees better with TRBJ2-7, so the J call may be wrong. The CDR3 extends over 14 amino acids. Germline V gene data show CDR1 as SGHTA and CDR2 as FQGTGA.

This clone came up a few times. The CDR3 is CASSSLAGGWSTDTQYF. In DNA, the CDR3 is TGCGCCAGCAGCTCCCTAGCGGGGGGATGGAGCACAGATACGCAGTATTTT. The chain recombines TRBV5-1 with TRBJ2-3; 11 bases agree with TRBD2. Germline trimming cut 3 bases from V and 0 bases from J; bases unmatched to any gene: 6. Per the germline V gene, CDR1 is SGHRS and CDR2 is YFSETQ. The CDR3 has 17 residues.